Presented here are 13 T cell receptor beta chains from one specimen sequenced in a study of blood T cell repertoires in COVID-19. The assay was immunoSEQ multiplex PCR, and TCRdb's table has in-frame clones only and misses some. This table holds about 410,000 clones, around 92% found once. Specimen: PBMCs or T cells enriched from blood (not recorded which). These receptors were obtained from a woman aged 25 to 39 who had recovered from COVID-19.

The chain employs TRBV27 and TRBJ2-2; 10 bases map to TRBD1. The V and J ends lost 4 bases and 7 bases, in that order; junction bases with no gene match: 3. The CDR3 consists of 14 residues. Germline V lookup: CDR1 MNHEY, CDR2 SMNVEV (reference sequence). The CDR3 nucleotides are TGTGCCAGCAGTTCGGGACAGGGGTTCGGGGAGCTGTTTTTT. Its protein product is CASSSGQGFGELFF.

The chain recombines TRBV7-9 with TRBJ1-5; D gene unclear. V was pared by 1 base and J by 4 bases, with 5 bases between. The CDR3 runs 13 residues. The germline V gene encodes CDR1 SEHNR and CDR2 FQNEAQ (reference sequence). The CDR3 DNA is TGTGCCAGCAGCTTAGACGGGAATCAGCCCCAGCATTTT. It translates to CASSLDGNQPQHF.

This CDR3 reads CSVALDRANYGYTF. CDR3 DNA sequence: TGCAGCGTAGCTCTGGACAGGGCCAACTATGGCTACACCTTC. This sequence joins TRBV29-1 and TRBJ1-2; 8 bases align to TRBD1. CDR3 size: 14 residues. V gave up 6 bases and J gave up 2 bases; unmatched junction bases: 8. Germline V gene lookup returns CDR1 SQVTM and CDR2 ANQGSEA. Drawing the rest from reference TRBV29-1 and TRBJ1-2, the complete variable domain is SAVISQKPSRDICQRGTSLTIQCQVDSQVTMMFWYRQQPGQSLTLIATANQGSEATYESGFVIDKFPISRPNLTFSTLTVSNMSPEDSSIYLCSVALDRANYGYTFGSGTRLTVV.

The rearrangement joins TRBV10-3 to TRBJ2-3; 10 nucleotides line up with TRBD2. V lost 10 bases, J lost 2 bases, and 3 bases stayed unmatched. The length of the CDR3 is 13 residues. Germline V gene sequence: CDR1 ENHRY, CDR2 SYGVKD. The CDR3 here is CASGLADTDTQYF. CDR3 nucleotide sequence: TGTGCCAGCGGACTAGCGGACACAGATACGCAGTATTTT.

The chain employs TRBV5-4 and TRBJ2-7, with D possibly being TRBD1 (6 bases). The CDR3 loop spans 16 amino acids. Germline values: CDR1 SGHNT, CDR2 YYREEE (reference sequence). V was clipped by 3 bases and J by 4 bases, with 20 bases between them. The CDR3 nucleotides are TGTGCCAGCAGCTCAGGCCGGGACAAAGGGAAATACGAGCAGTACTTC. Its translation: CASSSGRDKGKYEQYF.

The J gene is TRBJ1-3, the V gene TRBV5-4; 7 bases line up with TRBD1. The CDR3 length is 15 residues. Trimming at V came to 5 bases and at J to 2 bases, leaving 7 bases not matched to a gene. Germline V lookup: CDR1 SGHNT, CDR2 YYREEE (reference sequence). CDR3 protein: CASRGGTEPGNTIYF. The CDR3 DNA reads as TGTGCCAGCAGGGGCGGGACAGAACCTGGAAACACCATATATTTT.

The rearrangement joins TRBV6-2 or TRBV6-3 to TRBJ2-3, with TRBD2 identical over 13 bases. This CDR3 is 15 amino acids long. V shed 6 bases and J 3 bases; nucleotides not matched to a gene: 3. Germline values: CDR1 MNHEY, CDR2 SVGEGT. The CDR3 DNA reads TGTGCCAGCAGCAGGACTAGCGGGAGTACAGATACGCAGTATTTT. Protein sequence: CASSRTSGSTDTQYF.

Here the CDR3 DNA reads TGTGCCAGCAGCTTTGGTCAGGACAAGAACACTGAAGCTTTCTTT. This sequence encodes CASSFGQDKNTEAFF. The V call is TRBV7-9, the J call TRBJ1-1, with D possibly matching TRBD1 (5 bases). V dropped 3 bases and J dropped 1 base, with 12 bases sitting between them. In germline, CDR1 is SEHNR, CDR2 FQNEAQ (reference sequence). CDR3 length equals 15 residues.

The chain recombines TRBV4-2 with TRBJ2-2, with TRBD2 matching 9 bases. Germline V lookup: CDR1 LGHNA, CDR2 YNFKEQ. The CDR3 covers 19 residues. V gave up 4 bases and J gave up 0 bases; unmatched junction bases: 12. Here the CDR3 DNA reads TGTGCCAGCAGCCCAGGGACTAGCAGACCGACATCGAACACCGGGGAGCTGTTTTTT. Amino acid sequence: CASSPGTSRPTSNTGELFF.

The chain combines TRBV27 with TRBJ1-1; no reliable D call. CDR1 is MNHEY, CDR2 SMNVEV, per germline (reference sequence). This CDR3 comprises 13 residues. The V and J ends lost 10 bases and 4 bases respectively, with 16 bases between them. CDR3 in amino acids: CATRISRSTEAFF. The CDR3 region has the DNA TGTGCCACCCGAATTTCTCGTAGCACTGAAGCTTTCTTT.

This clone has just a few counts. A junction end diverges from the germline sequence, so it may reflect a read error. The genes are TRBV12-3 or TRBV12-4 and TRBJ2-3, with no clear D. The CDR3 totals 13 residues. The CDR3 bases are TGTGCCATCAGTGTGAGTTCCACAGATACGCAGTATTTT. This translates into CAISVSSTDTQYF.

The genes are TRBV7-9 and TRBJ2-4; 13 bases align to TRBD2. Germline CDR1 SEHNR, CDR2 FQNEAQ (reference sequence). There are 18 residues in the CDR3. Losses at the gene ends were 5 bases for V and 8 bases for J; bases not matched to a gene: 15. The CDR3 DNA reads TGTGCCAGCAGCCCAGGGACTAGCGGGATGCCGCAAGCGGACATTCAGTACTTC. As protein: CASSPGTSGMPQADIQYF.

The chain joins TRBV9 to TRBJ1-1; unclear D gene. Trimming left V 3 bases short and J 4 bases short, with 10 bases between. The germline gives CDR1 SGDLS, CDR2 YYNGEE. The CDR3 has 13 amino acids. The CDR3 DNA is TGTGCCAGCAGCGAGAGCCCGAGCACTGAAGCTTTCTTT. It yields the protein CASSESPSTEAFF.